Below, 13 T cell receptor beta chains from the same sample are listed, as sequenced in a study of blood T cells in healthy people across ages. Alongside a J-beta primer mix, a sample-barcoded 5' primer served in a second PCR lasting 7 to 11 cycles. TCRdb fed the 5' RACE reads into MiXCR, producing one record per CDR3 protein. This sample has 550,000 to 600,000 distinct CDR3 sequences, with less than 60% found just once. The specimen sequenced was blood. These receptor sequences come from a man at least 80 years old in good health.

This clonotype was seen a few times. Written as DNA, the CDR3 is TGCGCCAGCAGCTTAATAACAGGTCCCTACGAGCAGTACTTC. Translating it yields CASSLITGPYEQYF. This rearrangement joins TRBV5-1 to TRBJ2-7; D may be TRBD1 (5 bases). This CDR3 has 14 residues. Trimming took off 2 bases at V and 2 bases at J, with 11 bases between the two ends. CDR1 and CDR2 (germline): SGHRS, YFSETQ.

The chain uses TRBV7-2 and TRBJ2-1; no clear D. The CDR3 length is 11 residues. Trimming removed 5 bases from V and 6 bases from J, with 5 bases in between. The germline CDR1 and CDR2 sequences are SGHTA and FQGNSA. CDR3 in DNA: TGTGCCAGCAGCCCCGTCAATGAGCAGTTCTTC. Amino acid sequence: CASSPVNEQFF.

This sequence joins TRBV12-3 or TRBV12-4 and TRBJ2-3; D tentatively reads TRBD1 or TRBD2 (5 bases each). With 5 bases removed from V and 2 bases from J, the gap between germline ends came to 14 bases. This CDR3 has 15 amino acids. CDR3 coding DNA: TGTGCCAGCAGTGAGGGACGGCTCCCCACAGATACGCAGTATTTT. This gives the protein CASSEGRLPTDTQYF.

The V gene is TRBV7-3, the J gene TRBJ2-3; D is perhaps TRBD1 (6 bases). The CDR3 is made up of 13 amino acids. Deletions cut 5 bases from V and 6 bases from J, with 12 bases between. Germline CDR1 and CDR2: SGHTA and FQGTGA. CDR3: CASSIDQGDTQYF. Written as DNA, the CDR3 is TGTGCCAGCAGCATCGACCAGGGGGATACGCAGTATTTT.

The V gene is TRBV29-1, the J gene TRBJ1-2, with no clear D. Between the trimmed V and J ends, which lost 3 bases and 3 bases, there was a span of 11 bases. The CDR3 loop spans 13 amino acids. From germline, CDR1 is SQVTM and CDR2 ANQGSEA. The CDR3 region is CSVDKGRHYGYTF. Here the CDR3 DNA reads TGCAGCGTTGATAAGGGCAGGCACTATGGCTACACCTTC.

V and J are TRBV29-1 and TRBJ2-1; 9 positions agree with TRBD1. Germline CDR1 is SQVTM and CDR2 is ANQGSEA. The CDR3 contains 12 residues. Trimming at V came to 7 bases and at J to 13 bases, leaving 11 bases not matched to a gene. The CDR3 DNA follows: TGCAGCGGACGGACAGGGGAAGAGACCCAGTTCTTC. Translated: CSGRTGEETQFF.

V and J are TRBV9 and TRBJ1-2; D unclear. Germline values: CDR1 SGDLS, CDR2 YYNGEE. Trimming stripped 4 bases from V and 2 bases from J, with 12 bases between. The CDR3 is 14 residues long. DNA for the CDR3: TGTGCCAGCAGCCAAGGGATGGTGAACTATGGCTACACCTTC. This translates into CASSQGMVNYGYTF.

This clonotype was picked up many times. The chain joins TRBV6-5 to TRBJ2-5; no reliable D call. Germline CDR1 is MNHEY and CDR2 is SVGAGI. V lost 5 bases to trimming and J lost 5 bases, with 12 bases between them. This CDR3 spans 13 amino acids. CDR3 in amino acids: CASSIPGRETQYF. The CDR3 coding sequence is TGTGCCAGCAGTATACCGGGCCGGGAGACCCAGTACTTC.

This clonotype was picked up a small number of times. The CDR3 DNA is TGTGCCAGCAGAAGGAAACAGGGGATTAGTAACACTGAAGCTTTCTTT. Its protein product is CASRRKQGISNTEAFF. This chain connects TRBV2 to TRBJ1-1; 7 bases match TRBD1. The CDR3 runs 16 residues. Trimming at V came to 6 bases and at J to 2 bases, leaving 12 bases not matched to a gene. The germline CDR1 and CDR2 sequences are SNHLY and FYNNEI. Complete variable domain (other parts from reference TRBV2 and TRBJ1-1): EPEVTQTPSHQVTQMGQEVILRCVPISNHLYFYWYRQILGQKVEFLVSFYNNEISEKSEIFDDQFSVERPDGSNFTLKIRSTKLEDSAMYFCASRRKQGISNTEAFFGQGTRLTVV.

This clonotype was recorded once. At one of its ends the junction is not consistent with the germline gene, which may arise from a read error. The chain employs TRBV9 and TRBJ1-1; D not certain. The CDR3 sequence is 15 residues long. The germline gives CDR1 SGDLS, CDR2 YYNGEE. The CDR3 DNA reads as TGTGCCGGCAGTCCCAACGCAGTAGGGAACACTGAAGCTTTCTTT. It translates to CAGSPNAVGNTEAFF.

A few counts support this clonotype. V is TRBV7-2 and J is TRBJ2-3; D remains unclear. The CDR3 length is 13 residues. The V end was cut by 4 bases, the J end by 2 bases, with 7 bases between. Germline assignment: CDR1 SGHTA and CDR2 FQGNSA. The CDR3 sequence: CASSSKYTDTQYF. The CDR3 DNA is TGTGCCAGCAGCTCGAAGTACACAGATACGCAGTATTTT. Drawing the rest from reference TRBV7-2 and TRBJ2-3, the complete variable domain is GAGVSQSPSNKVTEKGKDVELRCDPISGHTALYWYRQSLGQGLEFLIYFQGNSAPDKSGLPSDRFSAERTGGSVSTLTIQRTQQEDSAVYLCASSSKYTDTQYFGPGTRLTVL.

The CDR3 region has the DNA TGTGCCAGCAGTTTATCCGTCGGGACGGGCAGTCAGCCCCAGCATTTT. Amino acid sequence: CASSLSVGTGSQPQHF. The chain links TRBV27 to TRBJ1-5; tentative D call: TRBD1 (5 bases). V was pared by 0 bases and J by 6 bases, with 15 bases between. Germline V gene data show CDR1 as MNHEY and CDR2 as SMNVEV (reference sequence). This CDR3 has 16 amino acids.

This clonotype was observed many times. The chain joins TRBV6-6 to TRBJ2-3, with D uncertain. CDR1 and CDR2 from the germline V gene are MNHNY and SVGAGI (reference sequence). Trimming cost V 4 bases and J 1 base, with 12 bases left between them. This CDR3 is built from 15 residues. DNA of the CDR3: TGTGCCAGCAGTTGGAAGGGTATGGGCACAGATACGCAGTATTTT. Amino acids: CASSWKGMGTDTQYF.